One sample yielded the 30 T cell receptor beta chains listed below, sequenced in a study of cytomegalovirus exposure and HLA in healthy donors. Here immunoSEQ multiplex PCR was the method, and the copy in TCRdb shows in-frame clones only, minus some. The sample includes some 130,000 clones, about 80% of them seen just once. Input material: PBMCs. The receptor set was obtained from a man younger than 40 in good health and CMV-seropositive.

The chain links TRBV2 to TRBJ2-7, with a tentative D call TRBD2 (5 bases). With 7 bases removed from V and 6 bases from J, the gap between germline ends came to 16 bases. Germline CDR1 reads SNHLY; CDR2 reads FYNNEI. The length of the CDR3 is 13 residues. The CDR3: CASTGYGEGEQYF. The CDR3 nucleotides read TGTGCCAGCACCGGGTACGGAGAGGGCGAGCAGTACTTC.

This clone was found a few times. The chain has TRBV29-1 and TRBJ2-7; TRBD1 matches 9 bases. The germline V gene has CDR1 SQVTM and CDR2 ANQGSEA. The V segment lost 6 bases and the J segment 2 bases; nucleotides outside the gene matches: 2. This CDR3 spans 12 amino acids. The CDR3 spells CSVGQGTYEQYF. As DNA, the CDR3 is TGCAGCGTCGGACAGGGGACCTACGAGCAGTACTTC.

The chain is built from TRBV27 and TRBJ1-5; 7 positions match TRBD1. This CDR3 has 16 residues. The germline V gene encodes CDR1 MNHEY and CDR2 SMNVEV (reference sequence). V was clipped by 6 bases and J by 3 bases; unmatched bases: 11. CDR3 coding DNA: TGTGCCAGCAGGTCGACCGGGACAGTCGACAATCAGCCCCAGCATTTT. This codes for CASRSTGTVDNQPQHF.

V usage is TRBV7-2 and J usage is TRBJ2-2, with D possibly TRBD2 on 5 matching bases. The V gene lost 4 bases and the J gene lost 0 bases, with 12 bases spanning the gap. CDR3 length: 16 residues. Germline CDR1 SGHTA, CDR2 FQGNSA. Written as DNA, the CDR3 is TGTGCCAGCAGCTCGAGGACTGCCGCGAACACCGGGGAGCTGTTTTTT. It specifies CASSSRTAANTGELFF.

V gene TRBV7-3 combines with J gene TRBJ2-2; 8 positions agree with TRBD1. CDR1 is SGHTA and CDR2 is FQGTGA in the germline V gene. The CDR3 contains 15 residues. V lost 6 bases and J lost 6; bases outside the gene matches: 9. CDR3 in DNA: TGTGCCAGCAGTCCACAGGGGGACCCTCCCGGGGAGCTGTTTTTT. This codes for CASSPQGDPPGELFF.

This clone was seen a single time. The chain couples TRBV6-1 to TRBJ2-1; the match to TRBD2 covers 9 bases. CDR1 and CDR2 from the germline V gene are MNHNS and SASEGT. This CDR3 has 15 amino acids. The ends lost 4 bases at V and 6 bases at J; junction bases unmatched: 7. CDR3 amino acids: CASSVKPGLANEQFF. The CDR3 DNA is TGTGCCAGCAGTGTAAAACCGGGACTAGCCAATGAGCAGTTCTTC.

The chain uses TRBV11-1 and TRBJ2-2; a possible D gene is TRBD1 (6 bases). This CDR3 contains 15 residues. V lost 5 bases to trimming and J lost 5 bases, with 15 bases between them. CDR1 and CDR2 (germline): SGHAT, FQDESV (reference sequence). For the CDR3, the DNA is TGTGCCAGCAGCCGCAGATCAACAGGGACCGGGGAGCTGTTTTTT. Residues: CASSRRSTGTGELFF.

The chain combines TRBV6-1 with TRBJ2-1; D gene ambiguous. From germline, CDR1 is MNHNS and CDR2 SASEGT. Trimming removed 4 bases from V and 4 bases from J, with 8 bases in between. This CDR3 has 13 residues. The CDR3 is CASSGAPYNEQFF. The DNA of the CDR3 is TGTGCCAGCAGTGGGGCCCCGTACAATGAGCAGTTCTTC.

V is TRBV6-1 and J is TRBJ1-3; TRBD1 aligns across 8 bases. The CDR3 is 14 amino acids. V lost 7 bases and J lost 3; bases outside the gene matches: 5. CDR1 MNHNS and CDR2 SASEGT come from the germline V gene. DNA of the CDR3: TGTGCCAGCAAAATCGACAGGGGTGGAAACACCATATATTTT. It yields the protein CASKIDRGGNTIYF.

The V gene is TRBV28, the J gene TRBJ2-3; no reliable D call. The CDR3 has 15 amino acids. Germline assignment: CDR1 MDHEN and CDR2 SYDVKM. Trimming shortened V by 5 bases and J by 1 base, and 13 bases separated the two germline ends. The CDR3 DNA is TGTGCCAGCAGTCTGAGACTCGAACGCACAGATACGCAGTATTTT. This codes for CASSLRLERTDTQYF.

This clone was seen a single time. The chain links TRBV18 to TRBJ2-5; no firm D call. The CDR3 loop spans 16 amino acids. Trimming removed 5 bases at V and 4 bases at J, with 20 bases between. The germline CDR1 and CDR2 sequences are KGHSH and LQKENI. The CDR3 coding sequence is TGTGCCAGCTCAGAAGACTGGTCCTTCTCGGGAGAGACCCAGTACTTC. Protein product: CASSEDWSFSGETQYF. Drawing the rest from reference TRBV18 and TRBJ2-5, the complete variable domain is NAGVMQNPRHLVRRRGQEARLRCSPMKGHSHVYWYRQLPEEGLKFMVYLQKENIIDESGMPKERFSAEFPKEGPSILRIQQVVRGDSAAYFCASSEDWSFSGETQYFGPGTRLLVL.

V is TRBV5-1 and J is TRBJ1-2; 7 bases are shared with TRBD1. Germline trimming cut 0 bases from V and 4 bases from J; bases unmatched to any gene: 9. In germline, CDR1 is SGHRS, CDR2 YFSETQ. This CDR3 region has 16 residues. Here the CDR3 reads CASSLGGGKGIYGYTF. The CDR3 coding sequence is TGCGCCAGCAGCTTGGGAGGGGGCAAAGGTATCTATGGCTACACCTTC.

The J gene is TRBJ1-6, the V gene TRBV25-1; D gene ambiguous. This CDR3 spans 13 amino acids. V dropped 6 bases and J dropped 6 bases, with 9 bases sitting between them. Germline CDR1 is MGHDK and CDR2 is SYGVNS. The CDR3 protein is CASRRSFNSPLHF. In DNA, the CDR3 is TGTGCCAGCAGGAGGAGTTTTAATTCACCCCTCCACTTT.

This chain links TRBV19 with TRBJ2-5, with D maybe TRBD1 (6 bases). This CDR3 region has 13 residues. Germline CDR1 reads LNHDA; CDR2 reads SQIVND (reference sequence). V lost 4 bases and J lost 3, with 9 bases in between. The CDR3 sequence: CASSSWTEETQYF. CDR3 DNA: TGTGCCAGTAGTAGTTGGACAGAAGAGACCCAGTACTTC.

V gene TRBV18 combines with J gene TRBJ2-2; 10 nucleotides match TRBD1. CDR1 and CDR2 (germline): KGHSH, LQKENI. Germline trimming cut 4 bases from V and 7 bases from J; bases unmatched to any gene: 12. The CDR3 runs 17 residues. The CDR3: CASSQSIGTGDDGELFF. In nucleotides, the CDR3 is TGTGCCAGCTCACAATCGATCGGGACAGGGGACGACGGGGAGCTGTTTTTT.

The J gene is TRBJ1-2, the V gene TRBV4-2, with a tentative D call TRBD1 (5 bases). Germline V CDR1 and CDR2: LGHNA, YNFKEQ. This CDR3 region has 14 residues. V was clipped by 3 bases and J by 10 bases, with 18 bases between them. CDR3 in amino acids: CASSQGGYEAHYTF. For the CDR3, the DNA is TGTGCCAGCAGCCAGGGGGGTTACGAAGCCCACTACACCTTC.

The sample holds one count of this clone. This chain uses TRBV2 with TRBJ1-3; tentative D call: TRBD1 (6 bases). V lost 6 bases, J lost 0 bases, and 12 bases lay in between. Per the germline V gene, CDR1 is SNHLY and CDR2 is FYNNEI. This CDR3 is 15 amino acids long. The CDR3, as DNA: TGTGCCAGCAGGACCGACAGGTCCTCTGGAAACACCATATATTTT. Its protein product is CASRTDRSSGNTIYF.

The V call is TRBV5-1, the J call TRBJ2-7, with a weak D call TRBD1 (6 bases). Germline V gives CDR1 SGHRS, CDR2 YFSETQ. Trimming pared 0 bases from V and 3 bases from J, leaving 7 bases between. The CDR3 is 13 amino acids. CDR3 sequence (DNA): TGCGCCAGCAGCTTGGGACAGGTCTACGAGCAGTACTTC. Its translation is CASSLGQVYEQYF.

On this clone itself: Additional DNA sequences in this sample encode the identical CDR3. The rearrangement uses TRBV27 and TRBJ1-1, with 7 nucleotides matching TRBD1. Germline lookup yields CDR1 MNHEY and CDR2 SMNVEV (reference sequence). This CDR3 has 15 amino acids. V was pared by 5 bases and J by 0 bases, with 6 bases of the junction left unmatched. CDR3 in amino acids: CASSPRQGMNTEAFF. CDR3 DNA: TGTGCCAGCAGTCCTCGACAGGGTATGAACACTGAAGCTTTCTTT.

V is TRBV5-1 and J is TRBJ2-7, with a possible D match to TRBD1 (5 bases). Germline lookup yields CDR1 SGHRS and CDR2 YFSETQ. The CDR3 contains 12 residues. V lost 4 bases and J 5 bases, leaving 10 bases between the germline ends. The DNA of the CDR3 is TGCGCCAGCAGCCAGGGAAGCCACGAGCAGTACTTC. It codes for CASSQGSHEQYF.

This chain uses TRBV5-1 with TRBJ2-7; D perhaps matches TRBD2 (7 bases). The V gene's germline CDR1 is SGHRS and CDR2 YFSETQ. The CDR3 totals 14 residues. V lost 4 bases and J 7 bases, leaving 18 bases between the germline ends. The CDR3 loop is CASSPGGGSREQYF. Here the CDR3 DNA reads TGCGCCAGCAGCCCGGGGGGCGGATCAAGGGAGCAGTACTTC.

This clone was found a few times. The gene calls are TRBV7-2 and TRBJ1-6, with D perhaps TRBD1 (5 bases). The CDR3 is made up of 14 amino acids. The germline V gene encodes CDR1 SGHTA and CDR2 FQGNSA. V lost 5 bases to trimming and J lost 8 bases, with 13 bases between them. The DNA of the CDR3 is TGTGCCAGCAGCCCGCAGGGAGGGGATTCACCCCTCCACTTT. Translation: CASSPQGGDSPLHF.

The rearrangement links TRBV18 to TRBJ1-5; 9 nucleotides match TRBD1. Trimming removed 0 bases from V and 3 bases from J; junction bases left unmatched: 6. The CDR3 is made up of 17 amino acids. The V gene's germline CDR1 is KGHSH and CDR2 LQKENI. Written as DNA, the CDR3 is TGTGCCAGCTCACCACCCTCCGGGACAGGGAACAATCAGCCCCAGCATTTT. Translated: CASSPPSGTGNNQPQHF.

This chain joins TRBV6-4 and TRBJ2-3, with D maybe TRBD2 (7 bases). The CDR3 runs 16 residues. CDR1 MRHNA and CDR2 SNTAGT come from the germline V gene. V dropped 1 base and J dropped 4 bases, with 15 bases sitting between them. This CDR3 reads CASSDYMRGRADTQYF. The CDR3 DNA follows: TGTGCCAGCAGTGACTATATGCGGGGGCGGGCAGATACGCAGTATTTT.

V usage is TRBV6-1 and J usage is TRBJ1-2; D perhaps matches TRBD1 (5 bases). From germline, CDR1 is MNHNS and CDR2 SASEGT. CDR3 length equals 13 residues. V was cut by 9 bases and J by 7 bases, with 18 bases left in between. The CDR3 sequence: CASRGPVGGGYTF. Written as DNA, the CDR3 is TGTGCCAGTAGGGGCCCGGTCGGGGGTGGCTACACCTTC.

The sample holds a few counts of this clone. The J gene is TRBJ2-6, the V gene TRBV11-2; D is perhaps TRBD2 (6 bases). Between the trimmed V and J ends, which lost 8 bases and 0 bases, there was a span of 14 bases. The CDR3 is made up of 16 amino acids. Germline V CDR1 and CDR2: SGHAT, FQNNGV. The CDR3: CASGYSGISGANVLTF. CDR3 coding DNA: TGTGCCAGCGGTTATAGCGGAATCTCTGGGGCCAACGTCCTGACTTTC.

The chain combines TRBV2 with TRBJ1-4, with 10 bases fitting TRBD1. Looked up from germline, CDR1 is SNHLY and CDR2 is FYNNEI. The length of the CDR3 is 15 residues. V lost 7 bases, J lost 8 bases, and 10 bases stayed unmatched. CDR3 nucleotides: TGTGCCAGCAAAGACAGGACAGGGGGAGAGGAAAAACTGTTTTTT. It translates to CASKDRTGGEEKLFF.

This clone has only one observation. V and J are TRBV29-1 and TRBJ2-1, with 10 bases aligning to TRBD2. V shed 3 bases, J shed 9 bases, and the junction held 8 bases outside the gene matches. From germline, CDR1 is SQVTM and CDR2 ANQGSEA. This CDR3 has 14 residues. In DNA, the CDR3 is TGCAGCGTTGAGACTAGCGGGCGATACGCTGAGCAGTTCTTC. Its translation is CSVETSGRYAEQFF.

The CDR3 region is CSVGVGYTEAFF. DNA for the CDR3: TGCAGCGTCGGAGTTGGATACACTGAAGCTTTCTTT. The rearrangement uses TRBV29-1 and TRBJ1-1; no reliable D call. CDR3 length: 12 amino acids. CDR1 is SQVTM, CDR2 ANQGSEA, per germline. Trimming removed 6 bases at V and 3 bases at J, with 11 bases between.

V usage is TRBV7-2 and J usage is TRBJ1-2, with 7 bases lining up with TRBD1. There are 14 residues in the CDR3. V trimming: 1 base; J trimming: 4 bases; junction bases outside the gene matches: 3. CDR1 SGHTA and CDR2 FQGNSA come from the germline V gene. The CDR3 nucleotides are TGTGCCAGCAGCTTAGGCGGACAGGTCTATGGCTACACCTTC. Amino acid sequence: CASSLGGQVYGYTF.